The 26 T cell receptor beta chains below all came from one sample that was sequenced in a study of cytotoxic CD8 clonotypes in ibrutinib-treated CLL. Data came from immunoSEQ multiplex PCR; TCRdb stores just in-frame clones and leaves some out. The sample holds some 14,000 clones, approximately 70% seen once. This specimen was PBMCs, taken before ibrutinib treatment. The receptors here all came from a human donor with chronic lymphocytic leukemia.

The J gene is TRBJ2-3, the V gene TRBV4-2, with D perhaps matching TRBD1 or TRBD2 (5 bases each). V lost 2 bases and J lost 1, with 10 bases in between. The CDR3 has 15 residues. Germline-derived CDR1 and CDR2 are LGHNA and YNFKEQ. CDR3 in amino acids: CASSQSLGGTDTQYF. The DNA for the CDR3 is TGTGCCAGCAGCCAATCACTAGGGGGCACAGATACGCAGTATTTT.

In its sample, this clone was seen a few times. The rearrangement uses TRBV5-6 and TRBJ1-2; D is unresolved. Germline CDR1 and CDR2: SGHDT and YYEEEE. Trimming stripped 0 bases from V and 3 bases from J, with 9 bases between. The CDR3 has 14 residues. CDR3 nucleotide sequence: TGTGCCAGCAGCTTGGGGCCCTGGGACTATGGCTACACCTTC. It translates to CASSLGPWDYGYTF.

This rearrangement joins TRBV30 to TRBJ1-1, with a possible D match to TRBD1 (5 bases). The germline gives CDR1 GTSNPN, CDR2 SVGIG (reference sequence). This CDR3 spans 10 amino acids. V lost 8 bases and J lost 7, with 11 bases in between. CDR3 region: CATGPDEAFF. DNA of the CDR3: TGTGCCACGGGACCGGATGAAGCTTTCTTT. The variable domain in full, with the rest retrieved from reference TRBV30 and TRBJ1-1, is SQTIHQWPATLVQPVGSPLSLECTVEGTSNPNLYWYRQAAGRGLQLLFYSVGIGQISSEVPQNLSASRPQDRQFILSSKKLLLSDSGFYLCATGPDEAFFGQGTRLTVV.

This clone was seen only a few times. This rearrangement joins TRBV7-8 to TRBJ1-5; weak D call: TRBD1 (5 bases). V lost 0 bases and J lost 6, with 15 bases in between. The CDR3 runs 16 residues. Germline lookup yields CDR1 SGHVS and CDR2 FQNEAQ. CDR3 coding DNA: TGTGCCAGCAGCTTAGCCCGGGGTGGGGGGGTTCAGCCCCAGCATTTT. Its protein is CASSLARGGGVQPQHF.

The chain uses TRBV7-6 and TRBJ1-5; 8 nucleotides match TRBD1. The CDR3 totals 15 residues. With V trimmed by 5 bases and J by 0 bases, 3 bases remained unmatched. Per germline, CDR1 SGHVS and CDR2 FNYEAQ. The CDR3 spells CASSPGQASNQPQHF. CDR3 sequence (DNA): TGTGCCAGCAGCCCGGGACAGGCTAGCAATCAGCCCCAGCATTTT.

This chain joins TRBV6-1 and TRBJ2-3; possibly TRBD1 for D (6 bases). V was clipped by 4 bases and J by 3 bases, with 14 bases between them. There are 15 residues in the CDR3. The germline gives CDR1 MNHNS, CDR2 SASEGT. Here the CDR3 DNA reads TGTGCCAGCAGTGTTGGTGTAGGGGGAACAGATACGCAGTATTTT. Translating it yields CASSVGVGGTDTQYF.

The chain is built from TRBV4-3 and TRBJ2-2; D is perhaps TRBD1 (6 bases). V was cut by 0 bases and J by 9 bases, with 11 bases left in between. Per the germline V gene, CDR1 is LGHNA and CDR2 is YSLEER. The CDR3 is made up of 14 amino acids. The CDR3 region has the DNA TGCGCCAGCAGCCAAGATGGGCAGGGGAGGGAGCTGTTTTTT. Translated: CASSQDGQGRELFF.

This chain joins TRBV5-1 and TRBJ2-2; no clear D gene. Germline CDR1 SGHRS, CDR2 YFSETQ. Trimming took off 4 bases at V and 2 bases at J, with 9 bases between the two ends. This CDR3 contains 14 residues. CDR3 nucleotides: TGCGCCAGCAGCCGGGCAGAAAACACCGGGGAGCTGTTTTTT. Amino acids: CASSRAENTGELFF. Based on the CDR3 plus reference TRBV5-1 and TRBJ2-2, the full variable domain is KAGVTQTPRYLIKTRGQQVTLSCSPISGHRSVSWYQQTPGQGLQFLFEYFSETQRNKGNFPGRFSGRQFSNSRSEMNVSTLELGDSALYLCASSRAENTGELFFGEGSRLTVL.

The V and J genes are TRBV6-5 and TRBJ2-5; 9 bases fit TRBD2. J was trimmed by 1 base and V by 8 bases; bases with no gene match: 5. This CDR3 has 14 amino acids. Germline assignment: CDR1 MNHEY and CDR2 SVGAGI. The CDR3 loop is CASQSSGVQETQYF. The CDR3 DNA follows: TGTGCCAGCCAATCTAGCGGGGTCCAAGAGACCCAGTACTTC.

The chain links TRBV5-4 to TRBJ2-1, with unresolved D. Trimming removed 1 base from V and 7 bases from J, with 6 bases in between. CDR1 is SGHNT, CDR2 YYREEE, per germline (reference sequence). The CDR3 has 12 residues. CDR3 protein: CASSLPLNEQFF. The CDR3 DNA is TGTGCCAGCAGCTTGCCACTAAATGAGCAGTTCTTC.

The chain recombines TRBV19 with TRBJ1-1, with D possibly being TRBD1 (5 bases). The germline V and J ends were trimmed by 3 bases and 7 bases, with 9 bases remaining between them. Germline CDR1 LNHDA, CDR2 SQIVND (reference sequence). This CDR3 has 12 residues. CDR3 residues: CASSMGGIEAFF. In DNA, the CDR3 is TGTGCCAGTAGTATGGGGGGTATTGAAGCTTTCTTT.

In its sample, this clone was seen a few times. The chain employs TRBV5-1 and TRBJ2-7, with D uncertain. The ends were cut back, 0 bases at V and 5 bases at J, with 6 bases in the middle. In germline, CDR1 is SGHRS, CDR2 YFSETQ. The CDR3 contains 12 residues. The CDR3 is CASSLGQDEQYF. As DNA, the CDR3 is TGCGCCAGCAGCTTGGGCCAGGACGAGCAGTACTTC.

V usage is TRBV6-5 and J usage is TRBJ1-3; D unresolved. Between the trimmed V and J ends, which lost 6 bases and 0 bases, there was a span of 9 bases. This CDR3 spans 14 amino acids. Germline loops: CDR1 MNHEY, CDR2 SVGAGI. CDR3 sequence reads: CASRPDTSGNTIYF. CDR3 coding DNA: TGTGCCAGCAGACCCGACACCTCTGGAAACACCATATATTTT.

The CDR3 sequence is CASSPPWATGEGNIQYF. The CDR3, as DNA: TGTGCCAGCAGCCCCCCCTGGGCCACAGGGGAGGGCAACATTCAGTACTTC. The rearrangement joins TRBV4-2 to TRBJ2-4; TRBD1 or TRBD2 may be the D gene (7 bases each). There are 17 residues in the CDR3. Germline CDR1 and CDR2: LGHNA and YNFKEQ. Trimming left V 4 bases short and J 7 bases short, with 23 bases between.

This clone was seen more than once but under ten times. V and J are TRBV2 and TRBJ1-1; 9 bases fit TRBD1. Germline V lookup: CDR1 SNHLY, CDR2 FYNNEI. The CDR3 is made up of 13 amino acids. Trimming took 6 bases from V and 5 from J; bases not matched to a gene: 4. The DNA of the CDR3 is TGTGCCAGCAGGGACAGGGGTGGGACTGAAGCTTTCTTT. This sequence encodes CASRDRGGTEAFF.

The chain carries TRBV7-2 and TRBJ1-3, with TRBD1 as a possible D gene (5 bases). With 4 bases removed from V and 4 bases from J, the gap between germline ends came to 11 bases. The length of the CDR3 is 14 residues. Germline assignment: CDR1 SGHTA and CDR2 FQGNSA. CDR3 amino acids: CASSSRVEGNTIYF. In DNA, the CDR3 is TGTGCCAGCAGCTCCAGGGTTGAAGGAAACACCATATATTTT.

The chain uses TRBV9 and TRBJ1-1; D call uncertain. The length of the CDR3 is 15 residues. The V and J ends lost 5 bases and 0 bases respectively, with 14 bases between them. CDR1 SGDLS and CDR2 YYNGEE come from the germline V gene. The CDR3 protein is CASRAFTVMNTEAFF. The CDR3 nucleotides read TGTGCCAGCAGAGCTTTTACGGTCATGAACACTGAAGCTTTCTTT.

V and J are TRBV2 and TRBJ2-1; tentatively, D is TRBD1 (7 bases). The CDR3 consists of 11 residues. Looked up from germline, CDR1 is SNHLY and CDR2 is FYNNEI. The V end was cut by 7 bases, the J end by 10 bases, with 11 bases between. CDR3 DNA sequence: TGTGCCAGCACCCCAGGGGGGGAGCAGTTCTTC. It translates to CASTPGGEQFF.

The gene calls are TRBV7-2 and TRBJ2-7; D not certain. The CDR3 is made up of 15 amino acids. V dropped 4 bases and J dropped 0 bases, with 13 bases sitting between them. Germline V CDR1 and CDR2: SGHTA, FQGNSA. The CDR3, as DNA: TGTGCCAGCAGCTCGGGCGGAAGGAGCTCCTACGAGCAGTACTTC. Translated, it gives CASSSGGRSSYEQYF.

This chain connects TRBV18 to TRBJ2-1, with TRBD2 matching 7 bases. Looked up from germline, CDR1 is KGHSH and CDR2 is LQKENI. The trim removed 0 bases at V and 6 bases at J, leaving 17 bases unmatched. The CDR3 consists of 19 residues. The DNA for the CDR3 is TGTGCCAGCTCACCACCGCAAGGCACCCGGGACTATGTATCCAATGAGCAGTTCTTC. Protein product: CASSPPQGTRDYVSNEQFF.

The rearrangement joins TRBV5-8 to TRBJ1-2; 9 bases line up with TRBD1. Germline lookup yields CDR1 SGHTS and CDR2 YDEGEE. Germline trimming cut 3 bases from V and 0 bases from J; bases unmatched to any gene: 0. CDR3 length: 14 amino acids. This chain's CDR3 is CASSWDRANYGYTF. DNA for the CDR3: TGTGCCAGCAGCTGGGACAGGGCTAACTATGGCTACACCTTC.

This rearrangement joins TRBV7-9 to TRBJ1-1; the D is unclear. Trimming removed 5 bases from V and 7 bases from J, with 11 bases in between. Germline lookup yields CDR1 SEHNR and CDR2 FQNEAQ (reference sequence). The length of the CDR3 is 12 residues. CDR3 in amino acids: CASSPQAGEAFF. As DNA, the CDR3 is TGTGCCAGCAGCCCCCAGGCGGGTGAAGCTTTCTTT.

The chain couples TRBV13 to TRBJ2-7; 8 bases match TRBD1. The CDR3 runs to 14 residues. J lost 4 bases, V lost 5 bases, and 7 bases had no gene match. Germline-derived CDR1 and CDR2 are PRHDT and FYEKMQ (reference sequence). The CDR3 sequence: CASSPRTGRYEQYF. CDR3 in DNA: TGTGCCAGCAGCCCCCGGACAGGGCGGTACGAGCAGTACTTC.

This chain links TRBV19 with TRBJ1-2, with D unresolved. The CDR3 sequence is 15 residues long. Looked up from germline, CDR1 is LNHDA and CDR2 is SQIVND (reference sequence). Trimming cost V 7 bases and J 3 bases, with 18 bases left between them. This CDR3 reads CASMGMGLGYYGYTF. CDR3 bases: TGTGCCAGTATGGGGATGGGTCTGGGGTACTATGGCTACACCTTC.

This sequence joins TRBV19 and TRBJ1-2; TRBD1 is a possible D gene (5 bases). The CDR3 contains 12 residues. Germline CDR1 and CDR2: LNHDA and SQIVND (reference sequence). Deletions cut 3 bases from V and 8 bases from J, with 10 bases between. As DNA, the CDR3 is TGTGCCAGTAGTATGCGGGGGGGAGGCTACACCTTC. Translation: CASSMRGGGYTF.

V and J are TRBV10-3 and TRBJ1-6, with a tentative D call TRBD1 (5 bases). Germline CDR1 and CDR2: ENHRY and SYGVKD. V dropped 10 bases and J dropped 9 bases, with 16 bases sitting between them. The CDR3 contains 13 residues. The CDR3 DNA reads as TGTGCCAGGAGGGCGGACACAGCTTCACCCCTCCACTTT. Translated: CARRADTASPLHF.